The 26 T cell receptor beta chains below come from one sample, sequenced in a study of long-term antiretroviral therapy in people with HIV. They ran version v3.0 of the immunoSEQ assay at survey level. This table comes from immunoSEQ multiplex PCR, and its TCRdb copy is limited to in-frame clones, with some not included. The repertoire holds approximately 12,000 clones, with approximately 79% as singletons. Source: unsorted PBMCs, taken 0.8 years before starting antiretroviral therapy. The origin of the receptors is a woman in her forties with HIV.

The J gene is TRBJ2-7, the V gene TRBV5-4, with 7 bases lining up with TRBD1. CDR1 is SGHNT and CDR2 is YYREEE in the germline V gene (reference sequence). This CDR3 comprises 14 residues. J lost 4 bases, V lost 1 base, and 5 bases had no gene match. The CDR3 loop is CASSLLGTEYEQYF. The DNA of the CDR3 is TGTGCCAGCAGCTTGCTTGGGACAGAGTACGAGCAGTACTTC. Looking up the rest from reference TRBV5-4 and TRBJ2-7 gives the full variable domain: ETGVTQSPTHLIKTRGQQVTLRCSSQSGHNTVSWYQQALGQGPQFIFQYYREEENGRGNFPPRFSGLQFPNYSSELNVNALELDDSALYLCASSLLGTEYEQYFGPGTRLTVT.

The chain employs TRBV2 and TRBJ1-1; D possibly corresponds to TRBD1 (6 bases). The CDR3 extends over 14 amino acids. Germline loops: CDR1 SNHLY, CDR2 FYNNEI. V was cut by 3 bases and J by 5 bases, with 13 bases left in between. In DNA form, the CDR3 reads TGTGCCAGCAGTGATGGGGGGGCAGGGACTGAAGCTTTCTTT. Translation: CASSDGGAGTEAFF.

The gene calls are TRBV15 and TRBJ2-7, with D tentatively TRBD2 (6 bases). The CDR3 is made up of 14 amino acids. The germline V gene encodes CDR1 LNHNV and CDR2 YYDKDF (reference sequence). V was trimmed by 4 bases and J by 3 bases, leaving 13 bases between them. The CDR3 sequence is CATSTRLSGYEQYF. For the CDR3, the DNA is TGTGCCACCAGCACCAGGCTTAGCGGCTACGAGCAGTACTTC. The full variable domain, completed using reference TRBV15 and TRBJ2-7, is DAMVIQNPRYQVTQFGKPVTLSCSQTLNHNVMYWYQQKSSQAPKLLFHYYDKDFNNEADTPDNFQSRRPNTSFCFLDIRSPGLGDTAMYLCATSTRLSGYEQYFGPGTRLTVT.

Comment on this clone: The DNA is omitted, as the CDR3 cannot be located on it reliably, and the CDR3 follows TCRdb's listing. The rearrangement links TRBV29-1 to TRBJ2-5. Germline assignment: CDR1 SQVTM and CDR2 ANQGSEA. The CDR3 spans 10 residues, counting both ends. CDR3 protein: CSVASGTEYF.

The rearrangement joins TRBV5-4 to TRBJ2-7; TRBD1 agrees at 8 bases. The junction had 11 bases not matched to a gene; V was cut back by 4 bases and J by 2 bases. Germline V gene sequence: CDR1 SGHNT, CDR2 YYREEE (reference sequence). CDR3 length: 16 amino acids. CDR3 loop: CASSTGTGQLAYEQYF. The CDR3 bases are TGTGCCAGCAGCACGGGGACAGGACAATTGGCCTACGAGCAGTACTTC.

The J gene is TRBJ2-7, the V gene TRBV19, with D perhaps matching TRBD1 (6 bases). V lost 5 bases, J lost 2 bases, and 13 bases lay in between. CDR3 length: 14 amino acids. Germline CDR1 LNHDA, CDR2 SQIVND (reference sequence). DNA of the CDR3: TGTGCCAGTAGTGAACAGGGTCGGCCCTACGAGCAGTACTTC. It yields the protein CASSEQGRPYEQYF.

V is TRBV7-3 and J is TRBJ2-2; 11 positions match TRBD2. This CDR3 contains 17 residues. The germline CDR1 and CDR2 sequences are SGHTA and FQGTGA. V lost 4 bases to trimming and J lost 2 bases; unmatched junction nucleotides: 6. CDR3 sequence (DNA): TGTGCCAGCAGCTGGACTGGGACTAGCGGCAACACCGGGGAGCTGTTTTTT. This codes for CASSWTGTSGNTGELFF.

The chain joins TRBV11-2 to TRBJ2-1; D remains unclear. V lost 1 base, J lost 0 bases, and 13 bases lay in between. The CDR3 spans 17 residues. CDR1 is SGHAT, CDR2 FQNNGV, per germline. CDR3 protein: CASSLVLTTSSYNEQFF. CDR3 coding DNA: TGTGCCAGCAGCTTAGTACTAACCACGAGCTCCTACAATGAGCAGTTCTTC.

The chain employs TRBV5-8 and TRBJ1-5, with D tentatively TRBD1 (5 bases). The germline gives CDR1 SGHTS, CDR2 YDEGEE. The CDR3 extends over 15 amino acids. V was cut by 4 bases and J by 5 bases, with 16 bases left in between. The CDR3 DNA reads TGTGCCAGCAGCCCGTGGGGCAGGGACGATCAGCCCCAGCATTTT. This gives the protein CASSPWGRDDQPQHF.

The chain links TRBV6-5 to TRBJ2-7; maybe TRBD1 (6 bases). Germline-derived CDR1 and CDR2 are MNHEY and SVGAGI. Trimming removed 5 bases at V and 3 bases at J, with 11 bases between. The CDR3 length is 13 residues. The CDR3 loop reads CASSPDRFYEQYF. In nucleotides, the CDR3 is TGTGCCAGCAGTCCCGACAGGTTCTACGAGCAGTACTTC.

The V and J genes are TRBV6-5 and TRBJ2-4, with no clear D. Germline CDR1 and CDR2: MNHEY and SVGAGI. The length of the CDR3 is 15 residues. Trimming left V 5 bases short and J 0 bases short, with 11 bases between. CDR3 loop: CASSTRALAKNIQYF. As DNA, the CDR3 is TGTGCCAGCAGTACCCGGGCACTAGCCAAAAACATTCAGTACTTC.

The rearrangement joins TRBV29-1 to TRBJ2-7; 16 bases fit TRBD2. CDR1 and CDR2 from the germline V gene are SQVTM and ANQGSEA. V shed 4 bases and J 7 bases; nucleotides not matched to a gene: 10. The CDR3 is made up of 16 amino acids. In DNA form, the CDR3 reads TGCAGCGTTGTTCTCGGGACTAGCGGGGGGGTCCCGGAGCAGTACTTC. Amino acid sequence: CSVVLGTSGGVPEQYF.

The chain uses TRBV21-1 and TRBJ2-1; TRBD1 is the table's D call and was not checked against the DNA. TRBV21-1 is a pseudogene segment. The CDR3 has 15 amino acids. CDR3 in DNA: TGTGCCAGCACCAATGAGTACGAGGGGGCCGGTGAGCAGTTCTTC. This translates into CASTNEYEGAGEQFF.

The chain joins TRBV28 to TRBJ1-5; 8 positions match TRBD1. J gave up 5 bases and V 6 bases, and 9 bases lay outside the gene matches. The CDR3 spans 15 residues. Germline CDR1 MDHEN, CDR2 SYDVKM. Here the CDR3 reads CASRYGTGYDQPQHF. The CDR3 bases are TGTGCCAGCAGATACGGGACAGGCTATGATCAGCCCCAGCATTTT. Full variable domain (outside the CDR3, taken from reference TRBV28 and TRBJ1-5): DVKVTQSSRYLVKRTGEKVFLECVQDMDHENMFWYRQDPGLGLRLIYFSYDVKMKEKGDIPEGYSVSREKKERFSLILESASTNQTSMYLCASRYGTGYDQPQHFGDGTRLSIL.

This sequence joins TRBV5-1 and TRBJ2-7, with D maybe TRBD2 (6 bases). Trimming stripped 4 bases from V and 6 bases from J, with 23 bases between. The germline V gene encodes CDR1 SGHRS and CDR2 YFSETQ. The CDR3 is made up of 16 amino acids. The CDR3 DNA follows: TGCGCCAGCAGCCCGGACCTTGGCGGGATGGGGTCCGAGCAGTACTTC. This gives the protein CASSPDLGGMGSEQYF.

The chain recombines TRBV19 with TRBJ1-5; TRBD1 aligns across 7 bases. The CDR3 spans 16 residues. CDR1 and CDR2 (germline): LNHDA, SQIVND (reference sequence). J gave up 6 bases and V 1 base, and 9 bases lay outside the gene matches. CDR3 nucleotides: TGTGCCAGTAGTATAGGAGACAGGGTGCGGGTTCAGCCCCAGCATTTT. This sequence encodes CASSIGDRVRVQPQHF.

This clone was recorded only once. The chain has TRBV28 and TRBJ1-2; D remains unclear. V was clipped by 8 bases and J by 6 bases, with 4 bases between them. This CDR3 region has 9 residues. Per germline, CDR1 MDHEN and CDR2 SYDVKM. CDR3 nucleotides: TGTGCCAGCGGGGATGGCTACACCTTC. Translation gives CASGDGYTF.

This clone has only a few counts. The chain carries TRBV2 and TRBJ2-1, with unresolved D. The germline V gene encodes CDR1 SNHLY and CDR2 FYNNEI. V was pared by 4 bases and J by 2 bases, with 3 bases between. This CDR3 spans 12 amino acids. For the CDR3, the DNA is TGTGCCAGCAGTGGACCCTACAATGAGCAGTTCTTC. Amino acid sequence: CASSGPYNEQFF.

This clone has just a few counts. At one end the junction does not follow the germline gene, possibly because of a read error. The chain links TRBV27 to TRBJ2-7, with D possibly being TRBD2 (6 bases). Germline V gene lookup returns CDR1 MNHEY and CDR2 SMNVEV (reference sequence). The CDR3 covers 16 residues. CDR3 amino acids: CATARDVGTFSNEQYF. The CDR3, as DNA: TGTGCCACGGCCCGGGATGTCGGGACTTTCTCCAACGAGCAGTACTTC.

The chain links TRBV27 to TRBJ1-1; 8 nucleotides line up with TRBD1. The CDR3 totals 17 residues. V was pared by 2 bases and J by 6 bases, with 14 bases of the junction left unmatched. The V gene's germline CDR1 is MNHEY and CDR2 SMNVEV (reference sequence). CDR3: CASSLRTGYSLVAEAFF. The CDR3, as DNA: TGTGCCAGCAGTTTAAGGACAGGGTATTCCTTGGTCGCTGAAGCTTTCTTT.

The rearrangement uses TRBV14 and TRBJ2-3; 7 bases fit TRBD2. CDR3 length: 16 residues. V lost 1 base and J lost 3; bases outside the gene matches: 7. CDR1 is SGHDN, CDR2 FVKESK, per germline. CDR3 nucleotides: TGTGCCAGCAGCCAAGGGCGACTAGCCGGGACAGATACGCAGTATTTT. This translates into CASSQGRLAGTDTQYF. The variable domain in full, completed from reference TRBV14 and TRBJ2-3, reads EAGVTQFPSHSVIEKGQTVTLRCDPISGHDNLYWYRRVMGKEIKFLLHFVKESKQDESGMPNNRFLAERTGGTYSTLKVQPAELEDSGVYFCASSQGRLAGTDTQYFGPGTRLTVL.

This sequence joins TRBV2 and TRBJ2-6; D uncertain. Germline V gene lookup returns CDR1 SNHLY and CDR2 FYNNEI. The V end was cut by 4 bases, the J end by 0 bases, with 10 bases between. This CDR3 spans 16 amino acids. The CDR3 region has the DNA TGTGCCAGCAGTGGTCGTCTCTCCTCTGGGGCCAACGTCCTGACTTTC. Translated: CASSGRLSSGANVLTF.

Only one count was recorded for this clone. This rearrangement joins TRBV5-4 to TRBJ2-1, with a weak D call TRBD2 (6 bases). V dropped 4 bases and J dropped 4 bases, with 18 bases sitting between them. The CDR3 is 16 amino acids. Per the germline V gene, CDR1 is SGHNT and CDR2 is YYREEE (reference sequence). The CDR3 DNA is TGTGCCAGCAGCCGAGCGGGTATCCGTCGGTACAATGAGCAGTTCTTC. Protein product: CASSRAGIRRYNEQFF. Looking up the rest from reference TRBV5-4 and TRBJ2-1 gives the full variable domain: ETGVTQSPTHLIKTRGQQVTLRCSSQSGHNTVSWYQQALGQGPQFIFQYYREEENGRGNFPPRFSGLQFPNYSSELNVNALELDDSALYLCASSRAGIRRYNEQFFGPGTRLTVL.

The chain links TRBV2 to TRBJ1-4; tentatively, D is TRBD1 (6 bases). Germline CDR1 SNHLY, CDR2 FYNNEI. The CDR3 sequence is 13 residues long. Trimming pared 6 bases from V and 6 bases from J, leaving 11 bases between. CDR3 bases: TGTGCCAGCAGACAGGGACTTGATGAAAAACTGTTTTTT. Translation gives CASRQGLDEKLFF.

The chain has TRBV5-6 and TRBJ2-7; D is ambiguous. Germline V gene sequence: CDR1 SGHDT, CDR2 YYEEEE. The CDR3 spans 12 residues. The V end was cut by 4 bases, the J end by 2 bases, with 7 bases between. CDR3 sequence reads: CASSVRAYEQYF. CDR3 coding DNA: TGTGCCAGCAGCGTGAGAGCCTACGAGCAGTACTTC.

V is TRBV5-6 and J is TRBJ2-3; D uncertain. V shed 0 bases and J shed 2 bases, with 13 bases lying between them. This CDR3 region has 16 residues. Per germline, CDR1 SGHDT and CDR2 YYEEEE. CDR3 protein: CASSLVSVTHTDTQYF. CDR3 nucleotide sequence: TGTGCCAGCAGCTTGGTGTCCGTTACCCACACAGATACGCAGTATTTT.